The 20 T cell receptor beta chains given below trace back to one sample, sequenced in a study of T cells expressing NK-cell markers. TCRdb re-called the 5' RACE reads and gives one entry per CDR3 protein, without DNA. Here the sample table reports some 600,000 distinct CDR3 sequences. Sample: blood T cells: a sorted CD56 or NKG2C T cell subset, CD4+ or CD8+ T cells, or bulk PBMC T cells (not recorded which). All receptors come from a man younger than 35 in good health.

The genes are TRBV12-3 or TRBV12-4 and TRBJ2-1; no DNA is available, so the TRBD1 call from TCRdb remains unchecked. The CDR3 consists of 19 residues. The CDR3 reads CASSFQSRDWGYSYNEQFF.

V gene TRBV7-2 combines with J gene TRBJ2-7; TCRdb outputs TRBD2, but without DNA this stays unchecked. Germline CDR1 is SGHTA and CDR2 is FQGNSA. The length of the CDR3 is 17 residues. The chain's CDR3 is CASSLALLAGESYEQYF.

The genes are TRBV5-1 and TRBJ2-4; TCRdb's D call, TRBD2, is unchecked because there is no DNA. Germline lookup yields CDR1 SGHRS and CDR2 YFSETQ. This CDR3 is built from 20 residues. CDR3 loop: CASSPRGLAGTQGAKNIQYF.

V and J are TRBV4-2 and TRBJ2-7; the D call from TCRdb, TRBD2, cannot be confirmed without DNA. The CDR3 is 15 amino acids. Germline lookup yields CDR1 LGHNA and CDR2 YNFKEQ. CDR3 sequence: CASSREGTSGYEQYF.

The gene calls are TRBV5-1 and TRBJ2-7; the D call from TCRdb, TRBD2, cannot be confirmed without DNA. The CDR3 has 16 residues. Germline V CDR1 and CDR2: SGHRS, YFSETQ. The CDR3 loop is CASSLVEGLAGDEQYF.

V and J are TRBV7-9 and TRBJ2-5. The CDR3 is 14 amino acids. The germline gives CDR1 SEHNR, CDR2 FQNEAQ (reference sequence). The CDR3 reads CASSLAVSQETQYF.

The CDR3 sequence is CAISANPGDQETQYF. The V call is TRBV10-3, the J call TRBJ2-5; TCRdb's D gene call, TRBD1, goes unchecked for lack of DNA. This CDR3 region has 15 residues. Germline V gene lookup returns CDR1 ENHRY and CDR2 SYGVKD.

The chain is built from TRBV29-1 and TRBJ1-1; absent DNA, TCRdb's TRBD1 call cannot be checked. Looked up from germline, CDR1 is SQVTM and CDR2 is ANQGSEA. The CDR3 is 14 residues long. The CDR3 spells CSVELTRLSTEAFF.

The genes are TRBV20-1 and TRBJ2-3; lacking DNA, the TRBD1 call made by TCRdb goes unchecked. Germline-derived CDR1 and CDR2 are DFQATT and SNEGSKA (reference sequence). The CDR3 covers 16 residues. The chain's CDR3 is CSAREPTGPSTDTQYF.

This chain links TRBV10-3 with TRBJ2-5; TCRdb gives TRBD1 as the D gene, but with no DNA this cannot be confirmed. Looked up from germline, CDR1 is ENHRY and CDR2 is SYGVKD. This CDR3 has 12 amino acids. CDR3 protein: CAMGQREETQYF.

V usage is TRBV7-2 and J usage is TRBJ2-7. Per the germline V gene, CDR1 is SGHTA and CDR2 is FQGNSA. The CDR3 consists of 15 residues. This CDR3 is CASSLALPSSYEQYF. The full variable domain, with the rest looked up from reference TRBV7-2 and TRBJ2-7, is GAGVSQSPSNKVTEKGKDVELRCDPISGHTALYWYRQSLGQGLEFLIYFQGNSAPDKSGLPSDRFSAERTGGSVSTLTIQRTQQEDSAVYLCASSLALPSSYEQYFGPGTRLTVT.

This sequence joins TRBV5-5 and TRBJ1-1; TCRdb designates TRBD1, a call that cannot be tested without DNA. Germline V gene data show CDR1 as SGHKS and CDR2 as YYEKEE (reference sequence). The CDR3 totals 14 residues. The CDR3 sequence is CASSHGAYGTEAFF.

The chain's CDR3 is CATSVPERGAQETQYF. V is TRBV15 and J is TRBJ2-5; TCRdb gives TRBD1 as the D gene, but with no DNA this cannot be confirmed. Germline CDR1 is LNHNV and CDR2 is YYDKDF (reference sequence). The CDR3 extends over 16 amino acids.

The CDR3 is CASSQESDTQYF. The chain links TRBV4-2 to TRBJ2-3. Germline V gene lookup returns CDR1 LGHNA and CDR2 YNFKEQ. CDR3 length: 12 amino acids.

Here the CDR3 reads CSARDHQPPETQYF. V and J are TRBV20-1 and TRBJ2-5. Germline loops: CDR1 DFQATT, CDR2 SNEGSKA (reference sequence). The CDR3 length is 14 residues.

The chain is built from TRBV10-3 and TRBJ2-6. Looked up from germline, CDR1 is ENHRY and CDR2 is SYGVKD. This CDR3 spans 13 amino acids. CDR3 sequence: CATEESGANVLTF.

The J gene is TRBJ2-1, the V gene TRBV9; no DNA is available, so the TRBD2 call from TCRdb remains unchecked. Germline V gene sequence: CDR1 SGDLS, CDR2 YYNGEE. The CDR3 consists of 16 residues. The CDR3 here is CASSARLADYYNEQFF.

This chain links TRBV27 with TRBJ1-5. The CDR3 is 14 residues long. Germline CDR1 reads MNHEY; CDR2 reads SMNVEV (reference sequence). CDR3 loop: CASSDNSGNQPQHF.

The chain combines TRBV20-1 with TRBJ2-7. Per the germline V gene, CDR1 is DFQATT and CDR2 is SNEGSKA (reference sequence). This CDR3 contains 16 residues. CDR3 protein: CSARPRGDIPPYEQYF.

The chain employs TRBV28 and TRBJ2-5; the TRBD2 assignment by TCRdb is unverifiable without DNA. Germline V gene sequence: CDR1 MDHEN, CDR2 SYDVKM. This CDR3 is built from 15 residues. The chain's CDR3 is CASRLALAGGETQYF.